This T cell receptor (beta chain) was identified during a study of PD-L1 blockade in urothelial cancer. Study-level background: Samples came from 3 weeks, at the second dose, and 6 weeks into treatment.

As concerns this clone: Antigen: not known.

Into every PCR, synthetic TCR analog templates were spiked. The repertoire was sequenced with immunoSEQ multiplex PCR; TCRdb's copy has only in-frame clones and lacks some. The data contain more than 40,000 clones, 82% of them seen just once; the ten biggest clones take up approximately 1.5%. From germline, CDR1 is SGHRS and CDR2 YFSETQ. The V gene lost 4 bases and the J gene lost 0 bases, with 9 bases spanning the gap. The CDR3 sequence is 14 residues long. Overall study results and limits: Pretreatment clonality of the blood TCR repertoire below the median was predictive of superior survival.

Specified time point: pretreatment peripheral blood. This rearrangement joins TRBV5-1 to TRBJ2-3; the D gene is possibly TRBD1 (6 bases). The sequences come from PBMCs, collected around atezolizumab (anti-PD-L1) treatment. The TCR comes from a man aged 45 to 65 with urothelial cancer. CDR3 loop: CASSEDRSTDTQYF. Here the CDR3 DNA reads TGCGCCAGCAGCGAGGACAGAAGCACAGATACGCAGTATTTT.